This T cell receptor beta chain derives from a study of cytomegalovirus exposure and HLA in healthy donors. Whole-study findings and limits: Later analysis found that TCR beta chains associated with HLA were more clonally expanded than other, equally common chains. Among donors in an Asian-associated ancestry cluster, a later analysis reportedly found fewer N-insertions than the approximately 670-donor mean. Several of the most significant clusters appeared, in a later analysis, to be linked to common viral pathogens. CMV antigen specificity was confirmed in vitro for a few CMV-associated chains.

Trimming at V came to 1 base and at J to 0 bases, leaving 5 bases not matched to a gene. Per germline, CDR1 SGHTA and CDR2 FQGNSA. The CDR3 consists of 17 residues. A word on this clone: As yet, its antigen is unknown.

With 60 Vbeta and 13 Jbeta primers, the PCR was carried out. Profiling relied on immunoSEQ multiplex PCR, and the TCRdb table lists in-frame clones only, not all of them. Among approximately 100,000 clones listed, 60% to 75% were seen once. The material sequenced was PBMCs. The TCR comes from a man between 45 and 60 years old in good health and CMV-seronegative. V usage is TRBV7-2 and J usage is TRBJ1-4; the match to TRBD1 covers 7 bases. For the CDR3, the DNA is TGTGCCAGCAGCTTAGGGCAGGGGGTTGCAACTAATGAAAAACTGTTTTTT. This sequence encodes CASSLGQGVATNEKLFF.